The clone carrying this T cell receptor beta chain came up many times. Its target is not known. Time point meaning: sample taken at primary tumor resection. Samples were donated by 72 untreated early-stage non-small cell lung cancer patients. Whole RNA, which was extracted from tumor, nontumor lung tissue or frozen PBMC, was sequenced without any cell sorting. TCR cDNA molecules each had a unique molecular identifier. TCRdb called the 5' RACE reads again in MiXCR, with one record for every CDR3 protein. Among about 100,000 distinct CDR3 sequences listed, 4.4% were seen once. CDR3 length equals 15 residues. Trimming pared 4 bases from V and 5 bases from J, leaving 15 bases between. From germline, CDR1 is MDHEN and CDR2 SYDVKM. The data were taken from a study of spatial heterogeneity in lung cancer. Points from the study as a whole: Ubiquitous and regional nonsynonymous mutations were each tracked by the matching count of ubiquitous or regional expanded TCRs. Intratumoral expanded alpha and beta TCR counts were found to track tumor mutation counts.

The material was lung tumor tissue, obtained at surgery. This receptor was taken from a male donor with early-stage non-small cell lung cancer. This chain links TRBV28 with TRBJ1-5; possibly TRBD1 for D (6 bases). The CDR3 here is CASSSNTAGDQPQHF. In nucleotides, the CDR3 is TGTGCCAGCAGTTCCAATACGGCAGGGGATCAGCCCCAGCATTTT.